This TCR beta chain was documented in a study of sequential checkpoint blockade in melanoma. Study as a whole: Patients were randomized 1:1 to nivolumab-then-ipilimumab or ipilimumab-then-nivolumab first-line.

Measured with immunoSEQ multiplex PCR; TCRdb has only the in-frame clones, and not every one. The data contain 40,000 or so clones, 86% of them singletons. Specified treatment: randomized to nivolumab then ipilimumab (arm A) or the reverse (arm B). PBMC sorting kept live CD3+CD8+ cells without CD19 or CD56. Deletions cut 5 bases from V and 8 bases from J, with 9 bases between. Looked up from germline, CDR1 is SGHNT and CDR2 is YENEEA. This CDR3 contains 11 residues. The material was CD8+ T cells sorted from blood (inferred from file names), obtained from a patient given nivolumab and ipilimumab in sequence. The clonotype comes from a human donor with melanoma. The chain employs TRBV11-3 and TRBJ1-1, with D possibly TRBD1 on 6 matching bases. The CDR3 is CASSVTGEAFF. The CDR3 nucleotides read TGTGCCAGCAGCGTTACAGGGGAAGCTTTCTTT.